The clone carrying this T cell receptor (beta chain) showed up many times. Its specificity is unknown. CDR1 and CDR2 from the germline V gene are MDHEN and SYDVKM. V lost 2 bases and J lost 6, with 9 bases in between. There are 13 residues in the CDR3. The data stem from a study of regulatory T cells in long-lasting Graves disease. Study-wide findings and caveats: TRBV28 was favored in persistent disease, as were TRBJ1-2 and TRBJ2-5.

The time point: newly diagnosed GD, antithyroid drugs for less than 3 months. PBMC RNA served as the TCR library source. The authors built TCR beta libraries using iRepertoire HTBI primers and Arm-PCR of CDR3 regions. TCRdb re-called the multiplex PCR reads with MiXCR, one entry per CDR3 protein. This table has roughly 420,000 distinct CDR3 sequences, approximately 14% appearing once. These sequences were also reported in another study, on T cells in Graves' hyperthyroidism and ophthalmopathy. From that report: Also found in blood were most expanded thyroid clonotypes above 0.001. Ophthalmopathy and stable hyperthyroidism were told apart by a 13 V-J model. Ophthalmopathy prediction by the model preceded onset by a median about 6.5 months.

The chain links TRBV28 to TRBJ2-3; D is undetermined. The source is a woman aged 45-65 years with Graves disease. The material sequenced was peripheral blood mononuclear cells (PBMCs), taken at new diagnosis, from a patient treated with antithyroid drugs. The CDR3 here is CASSLTVGDTQYF. CDR3 DNA sequence: TGTGCCAGCAGTTTAACAGTCGGGGATACGCAGTATTTT. Combining the CDR3 with reference TRBV28 and TRBJ2-3 gives the whole variable domain DVKVTQSSRYLVKRTGEKVFLECVQDMDHENMFWYRQDPGLGLRLIYFSYDVKMKEKGDIPEGYSVSREKKERFSLILESASTNQTSMYLCASSLTVGDTQYFGPGTRLTVL.